This T cell receptor beta chain was identified during a study of blood T cells in healthy people across ages. Per individual sample, total RNA of at least 6 micrograms was extracted. Regarding the study as a whole: Researchers report that TCR beta diversity correlated strongly with naive T cell percentage. CMV status of donors was unknown, possibly confounding expanded clonotype changes. A roughly linear age-dependent decrease characterized TCR beta diversity per million T cells.

A second PCR of about 7 to 11 cycles used a sample-barcoded 5' primer and a J-beta primer mix. TCRdb re-called the 5' RACE reads with MiXCR, one entry per CDR3 protein. The top ten clones hold over 7% of a sample with about 1,800,000 distinct CDR3 sequences, over 25% of them seen once. As regards this clonotype: What it binds is unknown.

V lost 7 bases and J 4 bases, leaving 20 bases between the germline ends. The CDR3 is made up of 16 amino acids. The germline V gene has CDR1 SGHVS and CDR2 FQNEAQ. This chain connects TRBV7-8 to TRBJ2-1, with D possibly TRBD2 on 6 matching bases. The origin of this receptor is a woman aged 30 to 39 in good health. The sample consisted of blood. This CDR3 is CASTSSRDSDYNEQFF. DNA of the CDR3: TGTGCCAGCACCTCAAGCAGGGACTCCGATTACAATGAGCAGTTCTTC.